These 8 T cell receptor beta chains share one sample of origin, sequenced in a study of blood T cell repertoires in COVID-19. Assay: immunoSEQ multiplex PCR; the TCRdb copy retains only in-frame clones and omits some. The profile shows 99,000 or so clones, around 81% of them singletons. The specimen sequenced was peripheral blood. These receptors all come from a man older than 75 with acute or convalescent COVID-19.

The chain recombines TRBV27 with TRBJ1-2, with a weak D call TRBD1 (5 bases). Germline CDR1 MNHEY, CDR2 SMNVEV (reference sequence). The CDR3 runs to 16 residues. Trimming removed 6 bases at V and 1 base at J, with 18 bases between. The CDR3 DNA follows: TGTGCCAGCAGAACGGGGGGGTCGGGATATAACTATGGCTACACCTTC. It translates to CASRTGGSGYNYGYTF.

V is TRBV19 and J is TRBJ2-7; D possibly corresponds to TRBD1 (5 bases). The V gene lost 5 bases and the J gene lost 3 bases, with 11 bases spanning the gap. The germline CDR1 and CDR2 sequences are LNHDA and SQIVND (reference sequence). The CDR3 has 13 residues. The chain's CDR3 is CASSLRQFYEQYF. For the CDR3, the DNA is TGTGCCAGTAGTCTTCGACAGTTCTACGAGCAGTACTTC.

The chain employs TRBV5-4 and TRBJ1-1; the D is unclear. The CDR3 is 16 amino acids. CDR1 and CDR2 from the germline V gene are SGHNT and YYREEE (reference sequence). The V and J ends lost 0 bases and 1 base respectively, with 13 bases between them. This CDR3 reads CASSLGSQPKNTEAFF. CDR3 nucleotide sequence: TGTGCCAGCAGCTTGGGATCACAACCAAAGAACACTGAAGCTTTCTTT.

This rearrangement joins TRBV7-2 to TRBJ1-1; 7 nucleotides agree with TRBD1. The CDR3 length is 13 residues. The germline V gene encodes CDR1 SGHTA and CDR2 FQGNSA. V dropped 0 bases and J dropped 8; count of bases not matched to a gene: 3. As DNA, the CDR3 is TGTGCCAGCAGCTTAGCAGGGGGCTTAGAAGCTTTCTTT. Its protein is CASSLAGGLEAFF.

J is TRBJ1-6 and V is TRBV6-5; the D is unclear. Germline values: CDR1 MNHEY, CDR2 SVGAGI. The length of the CDR3 is 15 residues. The ends were cut back, 0 bases at V and 7 bases at J, with 10 bases in the middle. Here the CDR3 DNA reads TGTGCCAGCAGTTACTCGCGGGGTGGAAATTCACCCCTCCACTTT. This sequence encodes CASSYSRGGNSPLHF.

The chain is built from TRBV29-1 and TRBJ2-7; D is unclear. This CDR3 is built from 15 residues. Germline V lookup: CDR1 SQVTM, CDR2 ANQGSEA. V lost 4 bases, J lost 2 bases, and 18 bases lay in between. CDR3 in DNA: TGCAGCGTTGTTGAATTAGGCAGGAATCCCTACGAGCAGTACTTC. Translation gives CSVVELGRNPYEQYF.

This clone was picked up one time. The chain employs TRBV6-6 and TRBJ1-1; possibly TRBD1 for D (5 bases). This CDR3 contains 15 residues. Deletions cut 3 bases from V and 0 bases from J, with 11 bases between. From germline, CDR1 is MNHNY and CDR2 SVGAGI (reference sequence). The CDR3 sequence: CASSYIGGLNTEAFF. CDR3 nucleotide sequence: TGTGCCAGCAGTTATATCGGGGGGTTGAACACTGAAGCTTTCTTT.

The chain joins TRBV6-5 to TRBJ1-2; 9 bases line up with TRBD1. The CDR3 has 14 residues. CDR1 is MNHEY and CDR2 is SVGAGI in the germline V gene. With 8 bases clipped from V and 4 bases from J, the junction kept 8 bases outside the gene matches. Here the CDR3 DNA reads TGTGCCAGCCTAAGGACAGGGGATTTCTATGGCTACACCTTC. Translating it yields CASLRTGDFYGYTF.